This is a list of T cell receptor beta chains from one sample in a study of cytomegalovirus exposure and HLA in healthy donors. Sequencing used immunoSEQ multiplex PCR; TCRdb keeps in-frame clones, though not all of them. The table has nearly 110,000 clones, roughly 80% seen once. Sample: PBMCs. The source is a man between 60 and 70 years old in good health and CMV-seronegative. The CDR3 runs from the conserved cysteine through the conserved F or W. A D gene is named only where the DNA matches it firmly. Size tells how often a clone was seen (once, few, many) or the class of an expanded clone, and some rows leave it out.

j_gene,v_gene,d_gene,abundance,CDR3aa,CDR3nt
TRBJ2-5,TRBV7-2,TRBD2,NA,CASSLLPSGVQGTQYF,TGTGCCAGCAGCTTACTCCCTAGCGGGGTCCAGGGGACCCAGTACTTC
TRBJ1-1,TRBV29-1,NA,NA,CSVSGTTGRGGNTEAFF,TGCAGCGTGAGCGGGACCACAGGGAGGGGGGGAAACACTGAAGCTTTCTTT
TRBJ2-7,TRBV6-1,TRBD2,NA,CASSEGLAGSYEQYF,TGTGCCAGCAGTGAAGGACTAGCGGGCTCCTACGAGCAGTACTTC
TRBJ2-7,TRBV5-1,TRBD1,NA,CASSLDTGGRGEQYF,TGCGCCAGCAGCTTGGACACAGGGGGCAGGGGAGAGCAGTACTTC
TRBJ1-4,TRBV7-8,NA,once,CASSANATNEKLFF,TGTGCCAGCAGCGCGAACGCAACTAATGAAAAACTGTTTTTT
TRBJ2-1,TRBV15,TRBD1,NA,CATSRDRTGGEDEQFF,TGTGCCACCAGCAGAGATAGGACAGGGGGGGAGGATGAGCAGTTCTTC
TRBJ2-1,TRBV2,TRBD2,few,CASRPTSGANNEQFF,TGTGCCAGCAGGCCGACTAGCGGGGCTAACAATGAGCAGTTCTTC
TRBJ1-1,TRBV11-2,NA,few,CASSFRGTEAFF,TGTGCCAGCAGCTTTCGGGGCACTGAAGCTTTCTTT
TRBJ2-1,TRBV7-2,NA,NA,CASSRDFNEQFF,TGTGCCAGCAGCCGGGACTTCAATGAGCAGTTCTTC
TRBJ1-2,TRBV19,NA,NA,CASSYRAYGYTF,TGTGCCAGCTCGTACAGGGCCTATGGCTACACCTTC
TRBJ2-2,TRBV4-3,TRBD2,NA,CASSQELSGGTLGELFF,TGCGCCAGCAGCCAAGAGCTGAGCGGGGGGACCCTTGGGGAGCTGTTTTTT
TRBJ1-2,TRBV4-3,NA,NA,CASSHRGNYGYTF,TGCGCCAGCAGCCACAGGGGAAACTATGGCTACACCTTC
TRBJ1-6,TRBV7-2,NA,NA,CASSVNRVDNSPLHF,TGTGCCAGCAGCGTTAACCGGGTAGATAATTCACCCCTCCACTTT
TRBJ2-1,TRBV5-1,NA,NA,CASSLLPAGGNEQFF,TGCGCCAGCAGCTTGTTGCCCGCCGGGGGCAATGAGCAGTTCTTC
TRBJ2-5,TRBV11-3,TRBD2,NA,CASSLGSTSGGSYQETQYF,TGTGCCAGCAGCTTAGGTTCGACTAGCGGGGGCTCGTACCAAGAGACCCAGTACTTC
TRBJ2-1,TRBV9,TRBD1,few,CASSTYRGVSPVEQFF,TGTGCCAGCAGCACTTACAGGGGTGTCTCCCCAGTTGAGCAGTTCTTC
TRBJ1-6,TRBV4-2,TRBD1,NA,CASSQEGQGDPYNSPLHF,TGTGCCAGCAGCCAAGAAGGACAGGGGGACCCGTATAATTCACCCCTCCACTTT
TRBJ2-5,TRBV5-1,NA,NA,CASSWGGVGTQYF,TGCGCCAGCAGCTGGGGCGGGGTGGGGACCCAGTACTTC
TRBJ1-3,TRBV6-5,NA,NA,CASKGVSGNTIYF,TGTGCCAGCAAAGGAGTCTCTGGAAACACCATATATTTT
TRBJ2-1,TRBV19,NA,NA,CASSPGLSYNEQFF,TGTGCCAGTAGTCCGGGACTTTCCTACAATGAGCAGTTCTTC
TRBJ1-1,TRBV2,TRBD1,NA,CASSERDRGQSNTEAFF,TGTGCCAGCAGTGAGCGGGACAGGGGGCAATCGAACACTGAAGCTTTCTTT
TRBJ1-1,TRBV16,NA,NA,CASSQQAGNTEAFF,TGTGCCAGCAGCCAACAGGCCGGGAACACTGAAGCTTTCTTT
TRBJ2-5,TRBV30,TRBD2,NA,CAGSTGEGLTGTQYF,TGTGCCGGGTCAACGGGGGAGGGTTTGACTGGGACCCAGTACTTC
TRBJ2-2,TRBV19,TRBD1,NA,CASSTNGQGIPYGELFF,TGTGCCAGTAGTACTAATGGACAGGGAATTCCGTACGGGGAGCTGTTTTTT
TRBJ2-5,TRBV4-3,TRBD2,NA,CASSHANSGETQYF,TGCGCCAGCAGCCATGCCAATAGCGGGGAGACCCAGTACTTC
TRBJ2-3,TRBV5-1,TRBD2,NA,CASSPGLAGADTQYF,TGCGCCAGCAGCCCTGGACTAGCGGGGGCAGATACGCAGTATTTT
TRBJ1-1,TRBV18,NA,once,CASSPTGNTEAFF,TGTGCCAGCTCACCTACGGGGAACACTGAAGCTTTCTTT
TRBJ2-2,TRBV6-5,NA,NA,CASSYSVLARTGELFF,TGTGCCAGCAGTTACTCGGTACTAGCACGGACCGGGGAGCTGTTTTTT
TRBJ2-5,TRBV7-8,NA,NA,CASSQPGETQYF,TGTGCCAGCAGTCAGCCAGGAGAGACCCAGTACTTC
TRBJ2-1,TRBV7-3,TRBD1,NA,CASSFDRGINNEQFF,TGTGCCAGCAGTTTCGACAGGGGGATCAACAATGAGCAGTTCTTC
TRBJ1-1,TRBV11-2,NA,NA,CASSLDSGTEAFF,TGTGCCAGCAGCTTAGACTCAGGCACTGAAGCTTTCTTT
TRBJ2-7,TRBV5-1,NA,NA,CASSPPLSSYEQYF,TGCGCCAGCAGCCCTCCCCTAAGCTCCTACGAGCAGTACTTC
TRBJ1-2,TRBV7-2,NA,NA,CASSLDRNFGYTF,TGTGCCAGCAGCTTAGACCGAAACTTCGGCTACACCTTC
TRBJ2-2,TRBV18,NA,once,CASSRGWGGTGELFF,TGTGCCAGCTCACGAGGATGGGGCGGAACCGGGGAGCTGTTTTTT
TRBJ2-5,TRBV15,NA,once,CATSRDTRGKGETQYF,TGTGCCACCAGCAGAGATACGAGGGGGAAGGGAGAGACCCAGTACTTC